This record looks at one TCR beta chain sequence and its context. The sample is drawn from a study of identical twins. TCRdb independently ran MiXCR on the 5' RACE reads; one entry per CDR3 protein. The sample shows 500,000 to 650,000 distinct CDR3 sequences, 20% to 25% of them seen only once. The CDR3 is 15 amino acids. The ends lost 5 bases at V and 9 bases at J; junction bases unmatched: 12. Another study also made use of these data, one on yellow fever vaccine responses in identical twins.

The sequenced sample consisted of CD4+ T cells sorted from blood. The receptor comes from a woman younger than 35 in good health. The chain has TRBV12-3 or TRBV12-4 and TRBJ2-5; TRBD2 matches 10 bases. CDR3 sequence (DNA): TGTGCCAGCAGTCCGCTCTCTAGCGGGAGTTTGGCCCAGTACTTC. Translated, it gives CASSPLSSGSLAQYF.